This T cell receptor (beta chain) derives from a study of regulatory T cells in long-lasting Graves disease. Regarding time point: newly diagnosed GD, antithyroid drugs for less than 3 months. The TCR library was prepared using RNA isolated from PBMCs. The TCR beta library used iRepertoire HTBI primers with Arm-PCR amplification of CDR3. Each CDR3 protein is one row after TCRdb ran MiXCR on the multiplex PCR reads. In the table there are roughly 350,000 distinct CDR3 sequences, 16% of which are singletons. This clonotype was counted only a few times. Its antigen is not known. Germline-derived CDR1 and CDR2 are SGHNT and YYREEE (reference sequence). The trim removed 2 bases at V and 1 base at J, leaving 4 bases unmatched. The CDR3 runs to 16 residues. Regarding the study as a whole: Between persistent patients, 2,500 to 3,500 public clonotypes were shared, exceeding the 900 to 1,000 shared between new patients.

A further study also used this sample, focusing on T cells in Graves' hyperthyroidism and ophthalmopathy.

The clonotype originates from a man aged 40-50 years with Graves disease. Here the sequenced sample was peripheral blood mononuclear cells (PBMCs), taken at new diagnosis, from a patient treated with antithyroid drugs. V usage is TRBV5-4 and J usage is TRBJ2-1; 9 positions match TRBD1. The CDR3 DNA is TGTGCCAGCAGCTTCCCCGGACAGGGGTCCTACAATGAGCAGTTCTTC. It specifies CASSFPGQGSYNEQFF.